This passage covers 21 T cell receptor beta chains from one sample sequenced in a study of cytomegalovirus exposure and HLA in healthy donors (dated by TCRdb to about 2017). Library preparation was by the immunoSEQ multiplex PCR assay. For the multiplex PCR, a mixture combining 60 forward primers for TCR Vbeta segments and 13 reverse primers for TCR Jbeta segments was used. This immuneACCESS table, as held by TCRdb, lists in-frame sequences with V and J called but not all clones. Of the missing ones, under half trace to an unresolved V gene in checked studies; the others have no known cause. This sample comprises around 130,000 clones, around 79% of them detected only once. Roughly 2% of the sample is taken by the ten largest. The sequenced sample consisted of PBMCs. The receptors derive from a woman aged 40-49 years in good health and CMV-seropositive.

V gene TRBV29-1 combines with J gene TRBJ1-2; no clear D. The CDR3 has 12 residues. With 3 bases removed from V and 7 bases from J, the gap between germline ends came to 12 bases. CDR1 and CDR2 from the germline V gene are SQVTM and ANQGSEA. The CDR3 protein is CSVEGLSGGYTF. For the CDR3, the DNA is TGCAGCGTTGAGGGGTTGAGCGGTGGCTACACCTTC.

J is TRBJ2-5 and V is TRBV28; 10 bases map to TRBD2. With V trimmed by 3 bases and J by 4 bases, 2 bases remained unmatched. Germline CDR1 and CDR2: MDHEN and SYDVKM. The CDR3 is made up of 14 amino acids. The CDR3 nucleotides are TGTGCCAGCAGTTTCGGGACTAGCGCAGAGACCCAGTACTTC. Translating it yields CASSFGTSAETQYF.

The chain employs TRBV4-3 and TRBJ2-7, with 8 bases matching TRBD2. The V and J ends lost 0 bases and 3 bases, in that order; junction bases with no gene match: 10. The CDR3 extends over 17 amino acids. Germline CDR1 and CDR2: LGHNA and YSLEER. CDR3 amino acids: CASSQESQRETFYEQYF. For the CDR3, the DNA is TGCGCCAGCAGCCAAGAGTCCCAGCGGGAGACCTTCTACGAGCAGTACTTC.

V gene TRBV5-1 combines with J gene TRBJ2-5, with 11 bases identical to TRBD2. The closer fit of TRBJ2-7 to the DNA end suggests the J call may be wrong. This CDR3 is 15 amino acids long. Per germline, CDR1 SGHRS and CDR2 YFSETQ. CDR3 DNA sequence: TGCGCCAGCAGCCCTAGCGGGGGGAGCTCCTACGAGCAGTACTTC. This codes for CASSPSGGSSYEQYF.

This clone was picked up one time. The chain carries TRBV16 and TRBJ1-2; D is unresolved. V lost 2 bases, J lost 7 bases, and 8 bases lay in between. The CDR3 totals 12 residues. Germline V gives CDR1 KGHSY, CDR2 FQNENV. DNA for the CDR3: TGTGCCAGCAGCCAAAACGGTCGTGGCTACACCTTC. Its translation is CASSQNGRGYTF. The full variable domain, in which reference TRBV16 and TRBJ1-2 provide the parts outside the CDR3, is GEEVAQTPKHLVRGEGQKAKLYCAPIKGHSYVFWYQQVLKNEFKFLISFQNENVFDETGMPKERFSAKCLPNSPCSLEIQATKLEDSAVYFCASSQNGRGYTFGSGTRLTVV.

V gene TRBV30 combines with J gene TRBJ1-5, with a possible D match to TRBD1 (6 bases). The germline V gene encodes CDR1 GTSNPN and CDR2 SVGIG (reference sequence). This CDR3 is 16 amino acids long. Trimming removed 0 bases at V and 2 bases at J, with 14 bases between. The CDR3 DNA is TGTGCCTGGAGTGTACGATGGTCAGGGGGCAATCAGCCCCAGCATTTT. Translation: CAWSVRWSGGNQPQHF.

V usage is TRBV7-9 and J usage is TRBJ2-5; unclear D gene. V lost 5 bases, J lost 0 bases, and 10 bases lay in between. This CDR3 comprises 14 residues. The germline V gene encodes CDR1 SEHNR and CDR2 FQNEAQ (reference sequence). CDR3 amino acids: CASSPLPDQETQYF. In DNA, the CDR3 is TGTGCCAGCAGCCCTCTCCCAGACCAAGAGACCCAGTACTTC.

This clone was seen once. The V gene is TRBV27, the J gene TRBJ1-3; D might be TRBD1 (6 bases). The CDR3 is made up of 15 amino acids. The V gene's germline CDR1 is MNHEY and CDR2 SMNVEV (reference sequence). V was shortened by 5 bases and J by 0 bases, with 11 bases between the two germline ends. The CDR3 sequence: CASSPGHLSGNTIYF. CDR3 in DNA: TGTGCCAGCAGTCCGGGACACCTCTCTGGAAACACCATATATTTT.

The rearrangement links TRBV21-1 to TRBJ1-2; TRBD1 reflects the table's D call only, with no check against the DNA. TRBV21-1 is a known pseudogene. The CDR3 is made up of 16 amino acids. The CDR3 nucleotides are TGTGCCAGCAGCAAAGGTGGACAGGGTCGGTACTATGGCTACACCTTC. This gives the protein CASSKGGQGRYYGYTF.

The V call is TRBV11-2, the J call TRBJ2-7, with 7 positions matching TRBD1. Unmatched junction bases numbered 7, after V lost 3 bases and J lost 2 bases. There are 15 residues in the CDR3. Per the germline V gene, CDR1 is SGHAT and CDR2 is FQNNGV. The CDR3 region has the DNA TGTGCCAGCAGCTTCGAACAGGGGTCTGCCTACGAGCAGTACTTC. Its protein is CASSFEQGSAYEQYF.

CDR3 residues: CASSVRGYTEAFF. The CDR3 bases are TGTGCCAGCAGCGTAAGAGGTTACACTGAAGCTTTCTTT. The gene calls are TRBV9 and TRBJ1-1; D remains ambiguous. Germline V gives CDR1 SGDLS, CDR2 YYNGEE. The CDR3 consists of 13 residues. V shed 1 base and J shed 3 bases, with 7 bases lying between them.

This chain joins TRBV4-3 and TRBJ2-3, with D possibly TRBD2 on 5 matching bases. Germline loops: CDR1 LGHNA, CDR2 YSLEER. Trimming left V 1 base short and J 0 bases short, with 8 bases between. CDR3 length: 15 amino acids. The CDR3 DNA follows: TGCGCCAGCAGCCAAGCGGGGTCTAGCACAGATACGCAGTATTTT. Its protein is CASSQAGSSTDTQYF.

The chain links TRBV15 to TRBJ2-1, with no clear D. The CDR3 contains 15 residues. Trimming cost V 1 base and J 0 bases, with 7 bases left between them. Germline V CDR1 and CDR2: LNHNV, YYDKDF (reference sequence). The CDR3 protein is CATSRVAVSYNEQFF. The CDR3 nucleotides read TGTGCCACCAGCAGAGTTGCGGTCTCCTACAATGAGCAGTTCTTC.

The rearrangement joins TRBV6-1 to TRBJ2-3; 7 nucleotides agree with TRBD1. The CDR3 is 13 amino acids. The V segment lost 8 bases and the J segment 3 bases; nucleotides outside the gene matches: 5. The germline V gene has CDR1 MNHNS and CDR2 SASEGT. This chain's CDR3 is CASGRDRTDTQYF. CDR3 bases: TGTGCCAGCGGCCGGGACAGAACAGATACGCAGTATTTT.

The chain combines TRBV5-1 with TRBJ1-5; the match to TRBD1 covers 7 bases. The CDR3 is 15 residues long. Germline values: CDR1 SGHRS, CDR2 YFSETQ. V was clipped by 5 bases and J by 4 bases; unmatched bases: 9. CDR3 sequence reads: CASRPGTAPNQPQHF. DNA for the CDR3: TGCGCCAGCAGGCCCGGGACAGCTCCAAATCAGCCCCAGCATTTT.

This clone was seen a handful of times. For the CDR3, the DNA is TGTGCCAGTAGAACCCCGGGACAGGGGATCGATGGCTACACCTTC. This codes for CASRTPGQGIDGYTF. This chain links TRBV19 with TRBJ1-2; TRBD1 agrees at 10 bases. Per germline, CDR1 LNHDA and CDR2 SQIVND (reference sequence). The CDR3 is made up of 15 amino acids. The V segment lost 6 bases and the J segment 6 bases; nucleotides outside the gene matches: 10.

This clone is a singleton in its sample. The J gene is TRBJ2-5, the V gene TRBV7-9; 8 positions match TRBD2. Germline loops: CDR1 SEHNR, CDR2 FQNEAQ (reference sequence). V lost 1 base to trimming and J lost 5 bases; unmatched junction nucleotides: 6. The CDR3 sequence is 15 residues long. As DNA, the CDR3 is TGTGCCAGCAGCTTAGGTAGCGGGGCTGAGGAGACCCAGTACTTC. Translating it yields CASSLGSGAEETQYF.

The rearrangement uses TRBV5-6 and TRBJ2-3, with 8 bases matching TRBD1. This CDR3 spans 16 amino acids. Germline assignment: CDR1 SGHDT and CDR2 YYEEEE. J lost 4 bases, V lost 4 bases, and 11 bases had no gene match. The CDR3, as DNA: TGTGCCAGCAGCCGACAGGGGCAGCTGGAAGCAGATACGCAGTATTTT. It is translated as CASSRQGQLEADTQYF.

V gene TRBV9 combines with J gene TRBJ2-3; 7 bases align to TRBD1. The CDR3 is 15 amino acids. Germline loops: CDR1 SGDLS, CDR2 YYNGEE. With V trimmed by 0 bases and J by 5 bases, 6 bases remained unmatched. CDR3 nucleotides: TGTGCCAGCAGCGTAGTCGACAGGGTGGTAGATACGCAGTATTTT. This encodes CASSVVDRVVDTQYF.

The CDR3, as DNA: TGTGCCAGCAGCTTCACAGGGCGCACAGATACGCAGTATTTT. Amino acids: CASSFTGRTDTQYF. The V and J genes are TRBV11-2 and TRBJ2-3; weak D call: TRBD1 (6 bases). The CDR3 extends over 14 amino acids. The V gene lost 3 bases and the J gene lost 1 base, with 8 bases spanning the gap. Looked up from germline, CDR1 is SGHAT and CDR2 is FQNNGV.

V usage is TRBV5-1 and J usage is TRBJ2-1, with a tentative D call TRBD2 (6 bases). The CDR3 totals 13 residues. Trimming took 4 bases from V and 8 from J, leaving 13 bases between them. CDR1 SGHRS and CDR2 YFSETQ come from the germline V gene. The DNA of the CDR3 is TGCGCCAGCAGCGCCGTACTAGCTGATGAGCAGTTCTTC. Its protein is CASSAVLADEQFF.